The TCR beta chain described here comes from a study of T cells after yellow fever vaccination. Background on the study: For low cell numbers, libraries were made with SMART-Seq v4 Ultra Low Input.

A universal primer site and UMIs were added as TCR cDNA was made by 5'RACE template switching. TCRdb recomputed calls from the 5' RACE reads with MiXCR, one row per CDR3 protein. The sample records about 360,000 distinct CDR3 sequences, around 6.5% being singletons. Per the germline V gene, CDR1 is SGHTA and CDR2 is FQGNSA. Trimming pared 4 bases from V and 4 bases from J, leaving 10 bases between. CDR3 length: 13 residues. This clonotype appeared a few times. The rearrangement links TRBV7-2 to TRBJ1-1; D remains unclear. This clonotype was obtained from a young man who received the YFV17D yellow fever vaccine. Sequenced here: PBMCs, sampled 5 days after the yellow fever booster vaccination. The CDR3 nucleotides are TGTGCCAGCAGCTCCCCGTCCGGCACTGAAGCTTTCTTT. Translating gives CASSSPSGTEAFF.